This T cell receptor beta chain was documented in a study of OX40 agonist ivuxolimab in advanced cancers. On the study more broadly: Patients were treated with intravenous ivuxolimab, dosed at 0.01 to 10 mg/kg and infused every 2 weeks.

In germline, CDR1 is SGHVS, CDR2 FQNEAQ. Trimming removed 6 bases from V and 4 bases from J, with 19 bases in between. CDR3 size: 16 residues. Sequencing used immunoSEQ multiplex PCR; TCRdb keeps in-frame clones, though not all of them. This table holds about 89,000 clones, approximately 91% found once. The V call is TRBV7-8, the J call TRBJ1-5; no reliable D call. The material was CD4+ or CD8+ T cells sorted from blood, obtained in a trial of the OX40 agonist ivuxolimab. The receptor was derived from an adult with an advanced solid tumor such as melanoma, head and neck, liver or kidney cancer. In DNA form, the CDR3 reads TGTGCCAGCAGTCAAGCTACCGTGGCAGCAAATCAGCCCCAGCATTTT. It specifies CASSQATVAANQPQHF.